There are many counts of the clone carrying this T cell receptor (beta chain). TCRdb analysed the RACE reads with MiXCR anew, one entry per CDR3 protein. The data show about 64,000 distinct CDR3 sequences, about 11% seen once. Trimming cost V 6 bases and J 7 bases; bases outside gene matches: 8. The CDR3 totals 13 residues. The sample comes from a study of human T cells and chemical hapten exposure. Study-level information: In the approximately 24-week study, patients were dosed weekly with diphenylcyclopropenone on the scalp throughout. Slight differences in pooled library volume were the main source of varying TCR yields across samples.

The sample's time point: patch test 3, about 24 weeks after DPC sensitization. Sample treatment: therapeutic diphenylcyclopropenone sensitization with weekly scalp DPC. The input for sequencing was whole blood, taken in connection with sensitization to the hapten diphenylcyclopropenone (DPC). The TCR was taken from a young woman with alopecia areata. Some clones in this sample may be carry-over from other donors' samples. The V and J genes are TRBV12-3 or TRBV12-4 and TRBJ1-1, with 7 positions matching TRBD1. The CDR3 protein is CASSRRQGSEAFF. In DNA form, the CDR3 reads TGTGCCAGCAGCCGCAGACAGGGCAGTGAAGCTTTCTTT.